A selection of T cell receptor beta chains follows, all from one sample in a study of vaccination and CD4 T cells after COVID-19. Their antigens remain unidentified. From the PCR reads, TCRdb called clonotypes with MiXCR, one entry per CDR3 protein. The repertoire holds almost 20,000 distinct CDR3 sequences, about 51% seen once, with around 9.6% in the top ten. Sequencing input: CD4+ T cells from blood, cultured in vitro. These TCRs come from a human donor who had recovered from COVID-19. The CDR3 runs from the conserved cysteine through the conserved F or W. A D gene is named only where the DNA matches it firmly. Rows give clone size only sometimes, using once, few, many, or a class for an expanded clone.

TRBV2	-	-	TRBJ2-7	TGTGCCAGCAAAGAGGGGGGCCGAGCCTACGAGCAGTACTTC	CASKEGGRAYEQYF
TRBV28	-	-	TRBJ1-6	TGTGCCAGCAGTTTGTCAGGGGTGAATTCACCCCTCCACTTT	CASSLSGVNSPLHF
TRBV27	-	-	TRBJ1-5	TGTGCCAGCAGTCCGCGGACAGTCGGGAGCAATCAGCCCCAGCATTTT	CASSPRTVGSNQPQHF
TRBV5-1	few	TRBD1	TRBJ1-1	TGCGCCAGCAGCGTGACAGGGACGACCACTGAAGCTTTCTTT	CASSVTGTTTEAFF
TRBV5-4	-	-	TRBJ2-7	TGTGCCAGCAGCTTGAGTTTTGGGCGCTCCTACGAGCAGTACTTC	CASSLSFGRSYEQYF
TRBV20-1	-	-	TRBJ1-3	TGCAGTGCTAGAGATGGCGTCGGAAACACCATATATTTT	CSARDGVGNTIYF
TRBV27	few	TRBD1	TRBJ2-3	TGTGCCAGCAGTTCGGGACAGGGGGCGCCGGGCACAGATACGCAGTATTTT	CASSSGQGAPGTDTQYF
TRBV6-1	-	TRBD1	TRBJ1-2	TGTGCCAGCACCTCTCCGGGACAGGGGAATCATGGCTACACCTTC	CASTSPGQGNHGYTF
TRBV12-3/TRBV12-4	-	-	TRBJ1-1	TGTGCCAGCAGTTTAAAGGGTGATACTGAAGCTTTCTTT	CASSLKGDTEAFF
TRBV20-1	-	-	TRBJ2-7	TGCAGTGCTAGAGTTCCGGGGACATTATACGAGCAGTACTTC	CSARVPGTLYEQYF
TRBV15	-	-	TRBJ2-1	TGTGCCACCAGCAGACTTAAACGTAAGGCTTTCCATGAGCAGTTCTTC	CATSRLKRKAFHEQFF
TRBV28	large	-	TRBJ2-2	TGTGCCAGCAGTTTTGGGGAGCTGTTTTTT	CASSFGELFF
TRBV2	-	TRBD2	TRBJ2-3	TGTGCCAGCAGTGCTCTAGCGGGGATTAGCACAGATACGCAGTATTTT	CASSALAGISTDTQYF
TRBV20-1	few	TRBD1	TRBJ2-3	TGCAGTGCAGCCCCTACAGGGGGTAACACAGATACGCAGTATTTT	CSAAPTGGNTDTQYF
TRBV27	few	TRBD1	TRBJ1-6	TGTGCCAGCAGCCCGACAGGGTATAATTCACCCCTCCACTTT	CASSPTGYNSPLHF
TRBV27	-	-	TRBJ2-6	TGTGCCAGCAATTCCGGGGCCAACGTCCTGACTTTC	CASNSGANVLTF
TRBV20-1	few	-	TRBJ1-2	TGCAGTGCTAGAGTGGAGGTAAACTATGGCTACACCTTC	CSARVEVNYGYTF
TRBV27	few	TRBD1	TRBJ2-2	TGTGCCAGCAGTCGACAGGGTCTTATTGAGACCGGGGAGCTGTTTTTT	CASSRQGLIETGELFF
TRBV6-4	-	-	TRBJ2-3	TGTGCCAGCAGTGACTCGACGAAGCAGTATTTT	CASSDSTKQYF
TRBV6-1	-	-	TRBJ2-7	TGTGCCATCAGTGAGTCCTCAGGACTCTCCTACGAGCAGTACTTC	CAISESSGLSYEQYF
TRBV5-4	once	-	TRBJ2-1	TGTGCCAGCAGCCGGAATGGGCGGGCCCCGCACAATGAGCAGTTCTTC	CASSRNGRAPHNEQFF
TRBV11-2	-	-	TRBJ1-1	TGTGCCAGCAGCTGGGCCGGGGGCGCGTCGGGAGCTTTCTTT	CASSWAGGASGAFF
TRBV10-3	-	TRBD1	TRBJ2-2	TGTGCCATCAGAACTCAGGGGGCGTCGAACACCGGGGAGCTGTTTTTT	CAIRTQGASNTGELFF
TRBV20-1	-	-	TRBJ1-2	TGCAGTGCTAGTGTGGAGGGGACCTACACCTTC	CSASVEGTYTF
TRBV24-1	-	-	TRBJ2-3	TGTGCCACCAGTGATCCACAGGGCATCCAATTCACAGATACGCAGTATTTT	CATSDPQGIQFTDTQYF
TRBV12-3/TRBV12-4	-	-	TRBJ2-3	TGTGCCAGCAGTTCCGACGGACACACGCAGTATTTT	CASSSDGHTQYF
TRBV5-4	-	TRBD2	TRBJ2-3	TGTGCCAGCAGCTTGAGAGCGGGGGGGCCGAAAGATACGCAGTATTTT	CASSLRAGGPKDTQYF
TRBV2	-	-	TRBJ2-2	TGTGCCAGCACCCTGGACCAAGTAAACACCGGGGAGCTGTTTTTT	CASTLDQVNTGELFF
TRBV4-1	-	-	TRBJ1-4	TGCGCCAGCAGCCAACAGGGATCTGGGGAAAAACTGTTTTTT	CASSQQGSGEKLFF
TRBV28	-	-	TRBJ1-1	TGTGCCAGCAGTTCGGTGGGCTTAAGCACTGAAGCTTTCTTT	CASSSVGLSTEAFF
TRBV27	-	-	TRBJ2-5	TGTGCCAGCAGTTTTTTAGCAGGGGACCGAGAGACCCAGTACTTC	CASSFLAGDRETQYF
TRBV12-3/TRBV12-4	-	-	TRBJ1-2	TGTGCCAGCAGTTTAGTATCCAGGGGAGTGCGGGGCTACACCTTC	CASSLVSRGVRGYTF
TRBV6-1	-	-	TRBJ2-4	TGTGCCAGCAGTGAATTCGGGCTGACCAAAAACATTCAGTACTTC	CASSEFGLTKNIQYF
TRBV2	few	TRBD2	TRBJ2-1	TGTGCCAGCAGTAGCAGCGGGGGGTACAATGAGCAGTTCTTC	CASSSSGGYNEQFF
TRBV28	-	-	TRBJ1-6	TGTGCCAGCAGCCCCGGACAGATATATAATTCACCCCTCCACTTT	CASSPGQIYNSPLHF
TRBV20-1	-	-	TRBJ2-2	TGCAGTGCTAGAAAGTACCAGTTTGCGGCCGGGGAGCTGTTTTTT	CSARKYQFAAGELFF
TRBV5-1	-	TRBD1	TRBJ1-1	TGCGCCAGCCTGTCCGGGGGGACAGGGGGCGGCAACACTGAAGCTTTCTTT	CASLSGGTGGGNTEAFF
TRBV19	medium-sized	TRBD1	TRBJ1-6	TGTGCCAGTAGTCCCGGACAGGGGGCTTCACCCCTCCACTTT	CASSPGQGASPLHF
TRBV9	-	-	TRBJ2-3	TGTGCCAGCAGCGTAGGGGTCATCACAGATACGCAGTATTTT	CASSVGVITDTQYF
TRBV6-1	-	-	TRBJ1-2	TGTGCCAGCAGTGAGGGGCCAGTTTCCTATGGCTACACCTTC	CASSEGPVSYGYTF
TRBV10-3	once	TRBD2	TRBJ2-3	TGTGCCATCAGTAGACGGACTAGCGGGAGCGCAGATACGCAGTATTTT	CAISRRTSGSADTQYF
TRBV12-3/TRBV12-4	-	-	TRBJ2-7	TGTGCCAGCGCTGCCGGGGGAAACTACGAGCAGTACTTC	CASAAGGNYEQYF
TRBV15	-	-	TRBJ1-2	TGTGCCACCAGCAGAGATTTCGGGGGAAGGGGCTACACCTTC	CATSRDFGGRGYTF
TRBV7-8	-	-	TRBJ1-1	TGTGCCAGCAGCTTAGGACAGCTCTTCGAAGCTTTCTTT	CASSLGQLFEAFF
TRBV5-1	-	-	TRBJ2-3	TGCGCCAGCAGCTTGGTAGGCAGAAACACAGATACGCAGTATTTT	CASSLVGRNTDTQYF
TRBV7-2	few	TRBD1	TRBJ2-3	TGTGCCAGCAGCTTTACCAGGACAGGTACTAGCACAGATACGCAGTATTTT	CASSFTRTGTSTDTQYF
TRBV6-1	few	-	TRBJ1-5	TGTGCCAGCAGCGAGCTGGGAACCAGCAATCAGCCCCAGCATTTT	CASSELGTSNQPQHF
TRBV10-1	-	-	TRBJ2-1	TGCGCCAGCAAACCTGGAGGGGGACTGAGCCTCAATGAGCAGTTCTTC	CASKPGGGLSLNEQFF
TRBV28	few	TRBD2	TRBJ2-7	TGTGCCAGCAGTCCGGCTAGCGGGGGTCCCTCCTACGAGCAGTACTTC	CASSPASGGPSYEQYF